Below are 7 T cell receptor beta chains sequenced from a single sample in a study of a mutant IDH1 vaccine in newly diagnosed glioma. Their target antigens are unknown. Time point denoted: week 35, safety follow-up. Doses of 300 ug of mutant IDH1 20-mer peptide were given with topical imiquimod. The repertoire was sequenced with immunoSEQ multiplex PCR; TCRdb's copy has only in-frame clones and lacks some. Here the sample spans 50,000 to 75,000 clones, 74% being singletons. The material sequenced was PBMCs, taken from a glioma patient whose treatment included an IDH1 peptide vaccine. These receptors were taken from a man between 45 and 60 years old with glioma.

The chain recombines TRBV19 with TRBJ1-2; 8 bases line up with TRBD1. The J segment lost 8 bases and the V segment lost 5 bases, leaving 4 bases of the junction unmatched. This CDR3 is built from 12 residues. Per the germline V gene, CDR1 is LNHDA and CDR2 is SQIVND (reference sequence). CDR3 sequence reads: CASSPRQGGYTF. DNA of the CDR3: TGTGCCAGTAGTCCTCGACAGGGGGGCTACACCTTC.

This clone was counted a few times. J is TRBJ1-2 and V is TRBV2; TRBD1 matches at 10 bases. The V gene's germline CDR1 is SNHLY and CDR2 FYNNEI. This CDR3 is 15 amino acids long. J gave up 4 bases and V 7 bases, and 9 bases lay outside the gene matches. The CDR3, as DNA: TGTGCCAGCACCTTTGAGTGGGACAGGGGCTATGGCTACACCTTC. Its protein is CASTFEWDRGYGYTF.

The V gene is TRBV30, the J gene TRBJ2-4, with TRBD2 matching over 9 bases. Germline V gene data show CDR1 as GTSNPN and CDR2 as SVGIG (reference sequence). V shed 3 bases, J shed 7 bases, and the junction held 10 bases outside the gene matches. There are 15 residues in the CDR3. CDR3 protein: CAWSAGTSPVNIQYF. CDR3 nucleotide sequence: TGTGCCTGGAGCGCCGGGACTAGCCCTGTTAACATTCAGTACTTC.

This chain uses TRBV7-2 with TRBJ2-5; 10 nucleotides match TRBD2. Unmatched junction bases numbered 6, after V lost 3 bases and J lost 5 bases. Germline CDR1 is SGHTA and CDR2 is FQGNSA. This CDR3 contains 15 residues. CDR3 protein: CASSFKRGGIETQYF. CDR3 in DNA: TGTGCCAGCAGCTTTAAGCGGGGGGGGATCGAGACCCAGTACTTC.

V gene TRBV10-3 combines with J gene TRBJ1-1; the match to TRBD1 covers 9 bases. The CDR3 has 15 residues. Germline-derived CDR1 and CDR2 are ENHRY and SYGVKD. V lost 10 bases to trimming and J lost 5 bases; unmatched junction nucleotides: 14. In DNA, the CDR3 is TGTGCCACACAGACTCAGACAGGGGGAGAAACTGAAGCTTTCTTT. This encodes CATQTQTGGETEAFF.

V usage is TRBV2 and J usage is TRBJ1-6; TRBD1 agrees at 8 bases. The CDR3 is 14 amino acids. The V gene's germline CDR1 is SNHLY and CDR2 FYNNEI. The V and J ends lost 8 bases and 7 bases, in that order; junction bases with no gene match: 7. DNA of the CDR3: TGTGCCAGCGCCTGGACAGGGACCAATTCACCCCTCCACTTT. Protein sequence: CASAWTGTNSPLHF.

The CDR3 protein is CASSHNRADGYTF. The CDR3 region has the DNA TGTGCCAGCAGCCATAACAGGGCCGATGGCTACACCTTC. The J gene is TRBJ1-2, the V gene TRBV14; perhaps TRBD1 as D (6 bases). CDR1 SGHDN and CDR2 FVKESK come from the germline V gene. V gave up 3 bases and J gave up 6 bases, with 11 bases separating them. This CDR3 is 13 amino acids long.